These T cell receptor beta chains were read from a single sample in a study of Graves' ophthalmopathy and Graves' hyperthyroidism. TCRdb ran MiXCR on the multiplex PCR reads and lists one entry per CDR3 protein. The repertoire includes 300,000 to 400,000 distinct CDR3 sequences, approximately 18% of them detected once, and 2.4% sits in the top ten. Sequencing was performed on peripheral blood. The receptors were sampled from an adult woman with stable Graves' hyperthyroidism. The CDR3 runs from the conserved cysteine through the conserved F or W.

J: TRBJ2-7; V: TRBV12-3/TRBV12-4; CDR3: CASSFTTGYEQYF
J: TRBJ2-6; V: TRBV30; CDR3: CAWRRTRGASGANVLTF
J: TRBJ1-3; V: TRBV12-3/TRBV12-4; CDR3: CASSHTGGGNTIYF
J: TRBJ2-7; V: TRBV28; CDR3: CASSTQQGKPYEQYF
J: TRBJ2-7; V: TRBV2; CDR3: CASSEFLAESSYEQYF
J: TRBJ2-2; V: TRBV6-1; CDR3: CASSGDEANTGELFF
J: TRBJ2-6; V: TRBV12-3/TRBV12-4; CDR3: CASNWDTPSGANVLTF
J: TRBJ1-5; V: TRBV27; CDR3: CASSDGQGINQPQHF
J: TRBJ1-1; V: TRBV4-3; CDR3: CASSRDTGVDTEAFF
J: TRBJ1-6; V: TRBV28; CDR3: CATLWGGGGNSPLHF
J: TRBJ2-5; V: TRBV12-3/TRBV12-4; CDR3: CASTLRGVSGMETQYF
J: TRBJ1-6; V: TRBV12-3/TRBV12-4; CDR3: CASTLTGTNSPLHF
J: TRBJ2-7; V: TRBV20-1; CDR3: CSARDRASDEQYF
J: TRBJ2-2; V: TRBV7-2; CDR3: CASSPGQVTGELFF
J: TRBJ2-7; V: TRBV3-1; CDR3: CASSPKRGPGDEQYF
J: TRBJ1-2; V: TRBV24-1; CDR3: CATSSGYGYTF
J: TRBJ2-5; V: TRBV20-1; CDR3: CSARVQGQETQYF
J: TRBJ2-7; V: TRBV6-2/TRBV6-3; CDR3: CASSYYRARDPPPYEQYF
J: TRBJ1-1; V: TRBV29-1; CDR3: CSVETAENTEAFF
J: TRBJ1-2; V: TRBV19; CDR3: CARCGTGGVGYGYTF
J: TRBJ2-7; V: TRBV29-1; CDR3: CSVLGVGSYEQYF
J: TRBJ2-7; V: TRBV4-2; CDR3: CASSQDLSAGDQQYF
J: TRBJ1-1; V: TRBV2; CDR3: CASSVRGRYTEAFF
J: TRBJ1-2; V: TRBV4-1; CDR3: CASSQEGGVTIGYTF